Listed here is a single T cell receptor beta chain. This sample is part of a study of blood T cell repertoires in COVID-19. Study summary: Both acute and convalescent COVID-19 samples were obtained from the United States, Italy and Spain. PBMCs, B-cell-depleted T cells, or T cells were the source of the cDNA or gDNA that made up the material.

The CDR3 has 13 amino acids. With V trimmed by 4 bases and J by 7 bases, 6 bases remained unmatched. CDR1 and CDR2 (germline): MDHEN, SYDVKM. Profiled with immunoSEQ multiplex PCR; TCRdb holds only in-frame clones, not every one. This table holds approximately 100,000 clones, 80% to 95% found once. The receptor was isolated from a man between 45 and 60 years old with active COVID-19. The genes are TRBV28 and TRBJ2-7; 8 bases fit TRBD1. Sequences were obtained from peripheral blood. DNA of the CDR3: TGTGCCAGCAGTTGGCAGGGGGCGGGGGAGCAGTACTTC. This encodes CASSWQGAGEQYF.